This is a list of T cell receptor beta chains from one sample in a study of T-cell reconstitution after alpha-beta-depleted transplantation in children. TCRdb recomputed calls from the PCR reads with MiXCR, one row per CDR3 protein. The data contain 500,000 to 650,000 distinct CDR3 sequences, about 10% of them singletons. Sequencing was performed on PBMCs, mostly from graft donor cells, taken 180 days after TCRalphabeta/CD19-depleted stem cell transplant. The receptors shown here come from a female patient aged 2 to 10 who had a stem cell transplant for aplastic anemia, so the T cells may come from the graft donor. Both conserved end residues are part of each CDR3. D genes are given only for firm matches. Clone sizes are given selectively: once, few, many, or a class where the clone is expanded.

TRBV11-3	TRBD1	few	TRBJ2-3	CASSSPGQATDTQYF	TGTGCCAGCAGCTCTCCGGGACAGGCCACAGATACGCAGTATTTT
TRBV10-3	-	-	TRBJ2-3	CATGGGPIAGNADTQYF	TGTGCCACCGGAGGGGGCCCTATAGCGGGAAATGCGGATACGCAGTATTTT
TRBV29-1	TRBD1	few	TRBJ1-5	CSVRGQGSNQPQHF	TGCAGCGTTCGGGGACAGGGGTCCAATCAGCCCCAGCATTTT
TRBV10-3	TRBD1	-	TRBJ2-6	CAISEPGSTGTAGANVLTF	TGTGCCATCAGTGAGCCGGGCTCGACAGGGACGGCTGGGGCCAACGTCCTGACTTTC
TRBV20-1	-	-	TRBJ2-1	CSARTLGGAYNEQFF	TGCAGTGCTCGCACCCTGGGAGGCGCCTACAATGAGCAGTTCTTC
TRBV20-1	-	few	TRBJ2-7	CSARIPPTRSYEQYF	TGCAGTGCTAGAATCCCTCCGACTCGCTCCTACGAGCAGTACTTC
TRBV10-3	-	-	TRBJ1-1	CAISDYRPNTEAFF	TGTGCCATCAGTGATTACAGACCGAACACTGAAGCTTTCTTT
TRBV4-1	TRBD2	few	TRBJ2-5	CASSQGASGGWSETQYF	TGCGCCAGCAGCCAAGGGGCTAGCGGGGGCTGGTCAGAGACCCAGTACTTC
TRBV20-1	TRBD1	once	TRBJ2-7	CSARDSKKPGGAEQYF	TGCAGTGCTAGAGATTCTAAGAAACCAGGGGGAGCGGAGCAGTACTTC
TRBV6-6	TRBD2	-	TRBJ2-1	CASTLAGENEQFF	TGTGCCAGCACGCTAGCGGGAGAGAATGAGCAGTTCTTC
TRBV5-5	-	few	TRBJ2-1	CASSSGGRNEQFF	TGTGCCAGCAGCTCAGGAGGGCGGAATGAGCAGTTCTTC
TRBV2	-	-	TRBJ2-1	CASSARGLGNEQFF	TGTGCCAGCAGTGCCCGGGGTCTAGGGAATGAGCAGTTCTTC
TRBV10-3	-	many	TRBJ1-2	CALRADNYGYTF	TGTGCCTTGCGAGCAGATAACTATGGCTACACCTTC
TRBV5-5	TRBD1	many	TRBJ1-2	CASSLSGTGGYGYTF	TGTGCCAGCAGCTTATCCGGGACAGGGGGCTATGGCTACACCTTC
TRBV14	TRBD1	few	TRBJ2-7	CASSQPGTGNSYEQYF	TGTGCCAGCAGCCAACCAGGGACAGGCAACTCCTACGAGCAGTACTTC
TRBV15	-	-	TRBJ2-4	CATSRRGSPGKAKNIQYF	TGTGCCACCAGCAGACGAGGGAGCCCAGGGAAAGCCAAAAACATTCAGTACTTC
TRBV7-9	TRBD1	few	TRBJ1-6	CASSLAMDRGSPLHF	TGTGCCAGCAGCTTAGCAATGGACAGGGGGTCACCCCTCCACTTT
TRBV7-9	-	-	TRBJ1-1	CASSLVGSSTEAFF	TGTGCCAGCAGCTTAGTGGGATCTAGCACTGAAGCTTTCTTT
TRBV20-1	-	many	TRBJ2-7	CSATDPSSYEQYF	TGCAGTGCTACGGACCCGAGCTCCTACGAGCAGTACTTC
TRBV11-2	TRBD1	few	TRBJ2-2	CASSKDRGIHGELFF	TGTGCCAGCAGCAAAGACAGGGGAATTCACGGGGAGCTGTTTTTT
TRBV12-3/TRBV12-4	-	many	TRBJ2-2	CASSLGTKGAGELFF	TGTGCCAGCAGTCTCGGGACAAAGGGAGCCGGGGAGCTGTTTTTT
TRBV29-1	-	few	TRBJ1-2	CSDHITGNYGYTF	TGCAGCGATCACATAACAGGGAACTATGGCTACACCTTC
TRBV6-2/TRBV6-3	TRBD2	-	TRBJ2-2	CASSYSRVASGGTGELFF	TGTGCCAGCAGTTACTCGAGGGTCGCTAGCGGGGGAACCGGGGAGCTGTTTTTT